This record concerns one TCR beta chain sequence. This entry is derived from a study of cytomegalovirus exposure and HLA in healthy donors. After removal of 3 bases from V and 9 bases from J, the junction contained 4 bases not matched to a gene. Looked up from germline, CDR1 is LNHNV and CDR2 is YYDKDF (reference sequence). The CDR3 runs 13 residues. PCR used 60 Vbeta primers and 13 Jbeta primers. The protocol was immunoSEQ multiplex PCR, while the TCRdb copy is restricted to in-frame clones and leaves out a portion. Of about 90,000 clones listed, roughly 60% are singletons. The receptor comes from a woman in her 30s in good health and CMV-seropositive. The source material was PBMCs. The chain is built from TRBV15 and TRBJ2-7; 11 bases line up with TRBD2. CDR3 sequence reads: CATSRPTSGVQYF. The CDR3 nucleotides are TGTGCCACCAGCAGGCCGACTAGCGGGGTGCAGTACTTC.